This is a list of T cell receptor beta chains from one sample in a study of T cells in Graves' hyperthyroidism and ophthalmopathy. MiXCR, run by TCRdb on the multiplex PCR reads, gives a single entry per CDR3 protein. Altogether 640,000 or so distinct CDR3 sequences are present, approximately 15% being singletons, with the ten largest covering roughly 7%. Input material: blood. All receptors come from a woman aged 18-30 years with Graves' ophthalmopathy. CDR3s include the opening cysteine and the closing phenylalanine or tryptophan. A D gene is named only where the DNA matches it firmly. Size values are once, few and many counts, or a class for expanded clones, and some rows have none.

size,J,D,V,DNA,CDR3
many,TRBJ2-7,TRBD1,TRBV24-1,TGTGCCACCAGTGAGGGGACCGGGACAGGGGCCTACGAGCAGTACTTC,CATSEGTGTGAYEQYF
.,TRBJ2-3,TRBD2,TRBV6-2/TRBV6-3,TGTGCCAGCAGTTACTCCGGGACTAGCGGGAGGAGTACAGATACGCAGTATTTT,CASSYSGTSGRSTDTQYF
few,TRBJ2-4,.,TRBV9,TGTGCCAGCGGCCCCCCCGCGGGCAAAAACATTCAGTACTTC,CASGPPAGKNIQYF
.,TRBJ2-3,.,TRBV4-1,TGCGCCAGCAGCCAAGAAGGAGGGGGGGGGGCAGATACGCAGTATTTT,CASSQEGGGGADTQYF
many,TRBJ1-2,TRBD1,TRBV7-9,TGTGCCAGCAGCTTAGATAGAGGGGGCAATCTTGGCTACACCTTC,CASSLDRGGNLGYTF
many,TRBJ1-1,.,TRBV11-3,TGTGCCAGCAGCTCGACGGCTCTTGAAGCTTTCTTT,CASSSTALEAFF
many,TRBJ2-5,TRBD1,TRBV6-1,TGTGCCAGCAGCCTACTCCTCGGGACAGGGAAAGGGGGGGAGACCCAGTACTTC,CASSLLLGTGKGGETQYF
many,TRBJ2-7,.,TRBV7-8,TGTGCCAGCAGCTTAGTCTACGCAGGAGTGGACGAGCAGTACTTC,CASSLVYAGVDEQYF
many,TRBJ2-6,.,TRBV11-2,TGTGCCAGCAGTTTCTCTGGGGCCAACGTCCTGACTTTC,CASSFSGANVLTF
many,TRBJ1-3,.,TRBV28,TGTGCCAGCAGTCCGGGTGTGGGGGAGCCCTCTGGAAACACCATATATTTT,CASSPGVGEPSGNTIYF
few,TRBJ1-5,.,TRBV6-5,TGTGCCAGCAGTTACTCCCCTCTCGGAGGCAATCAGCCCCAGCATTTT,CASSYSPLGGNQPQHF
many,TRBJ2-1,.,TRBV18,TGTGCCAGCTCCCAGGGACAAGTAATCCCCGATGAGCAGTTCTTC,CASSQGQVIPDEQFF
.,TRBJ2-2,.,TRBV29-1,TGCAGCGTTGGGACCTGGAACACCGGGGAGCTGTTTTTT,CSVGTWNTGELFF
.,TRBJ1-2,TRBD1,TRBV7-9,TGTGCCAGCAGCTTAGCCGGGACAGATGGCTACACCTTC,CASSLAGTDGYTF
many,TRBJ2-3,TRBD2,TRBV20-1,TGCAGTGCCCACCTAGCGGGAGACGGGACAGATACGCAGTATTTT,CSAHLAGDGTDTQYF
many,TRBJ2-1,TRBD2,TRBV20-1,TGCAGTGCTAAGACCGGGACTAGCGGGGGCTACAATGAGCAGTTCTTC,CSAKTGTSGGYNEQFF
many,TRBJ2-5,.,TRBV2,TGTGCCAGCACCCGACTACAAGAGACCCAGTACTTC,CASTRLQETQYF
many,TRBJ1-1,.,TRBV28,TGTGCCAGCAGACCCCACAGGGTTGAAAACACTGAAGCTTTCTTT,CASRPHRVENTEAFF
few,TRBJ2-3,TRBD2,TRBV20-1,TGCAGTGCGAAGCCGGGAGGTTCAGATACGCAGTATTTT,CSAKPGGSDTQYF
many,TRBJ2-5,TRBD1,TRBV20-1,TGCAGTGCCCTCCGGGACAGCCCGAAGACCCAGTACTTC,CSALRDSPKTQYF
.,TRBJ1-1,TRBD1,TRBV30,TGTGCCTGGGGGACAGGGAGCGTGTACACTGAAGCTTTCTTT,CAWGTGSVYTEAFF
.,TRBJ2-5,.,TRBV10-3,TGTGCCATCAGTGAGTCGGTCCTCAGGGGCGGAGAGACCCAGTACTTC,CAISESVLRGGETQYF
many,TRBJ2-7,.,TRBV28,TGTGCCAGCCGGGGCGGCCGGTCGGCCTACGAGCAGTACTTC,CASRGGRSAYEQYF
many,TRBJ1-1,.,TRBV5-1,TGTGCCAGCAGTTTGTTAGGAGTGAACACTGAAGCTTTCTTT,CASSLLGVNTEAFF
many,TRBJ2-7,TRBD2,TRBV20-1,TGCAGTGCTAGAGAACTAGCGGGGGGATACGAGCAGTACTTC,CSARELAGGYEQYF
many,TRBJ2-7,.,TRBV3-1,TGTGCCAGCAGCCAAGATCGCGACAGCCGAGAGTACTTC,CASSQDRDSREYF
many,TRBJ2-1,.,TRBV28,TGTGCCAGCCCAGCCCCAGGGAGTTCCTACAATGAGCAGTTCTTC,CASPAPGSSYNEQFF
.,TRBJ2-5,TRBD2,TRBV6-2/TRBV6-3,TGTGCCAGCAGCCCACGGACTAGCGGAGCAGAGACCCAGTACTTC,CASSPRTSGAETQYF
many,TRBJ1-5,.,TRBV27,TGTGCCAGCAGCTTAGTCAGCAATCAGCCCCAGCATTTT,CASSLVSNQPQHF
many,TRBJ2-1,TRBD1,TRBV3-1,TGTGCCAGCAGCCAAGGGACAGGGGGCGGCAATGAGCAGTTCTTC,CASSQGTGGGNEQFF
.,TRBJ2-7,.,TRBV9,TGTGCCAGCAGCGTAGCAGGGGACTACGAGCAGTACTTC,CASSVAGDYEQYF
many,TRBJ2-7,.,TRBV28,TGTGCCAGCAGTCTTCCGGGCCCCTACGAGCAGTACTTC,CASSLPGPYEQYF
many,TRBJ2-7,TRBD2,TRBV11-3,TGTGCCAGCAGCACCCGGGACTACCCGAGCTCCTACGAGCAGTACTTC,CASSTRDYPSSYEQYF
many,TRBJ2-2,.,TRBV20-1,TGCAGTGCTAGAGGGGAAACAGGTTTGACCGGGGAGCTGTTTTTT,CSARGETGLTGELFF
many,TRBJ2-6,.,TRBV4-2,TGTGCCAGCAGCCAAGTCCAACAGCTGTACATGGCCAACGTCCTGACTTTC,CASSQVQQLYMANVLTF
few,TRBJ2-7,TRBD1,TRBV2,TGTGCCAGCAGTCCGAGGACAGGGGCATTTATTTACGAGCAGTACTTC,CASSPRTGAFIYEQYF
many,TRBJ1-4,.,TRBV12-3/TRBV12-4,TGTGCCAGCAGTTTTTTCTCGCAGGCTAATGAAAAACTGTTTTTT,CASSFFSQANEKLFF
.,TRBJ2-5,.,TRBV10-3,TGTGCCGCCCAAACAGGAAAAGAGACCCAGTACTTC,CAAQTGKETQYF
many,TRBJ1-4,TRBD1,TRBV12-3/TRBV12-4,TGTGCCAGCAGTTTAGACTCGGGACAGGGCGGAAAACTGTTTTTT,CASSLDSGQGGKLFF
many,TRBJ1-2,.,TRBV20-1,TGCAGTGCTAGAGATTCCGGCAGAGAGCATGGCTACACCTTC,CSARDSGREHGYTF
few,TRBJ1-6,.,TRBV5-6,TGTGCCAGCAGCCCACGGTTGGAGTATAATTCACCCCTCCACTTT,CASSPRLEYNSPLHF
many,TRBJ1-2,.,TRBV7-9,TGTGCCAGCAGCTTAGAGGGGGGAGCTAACTATGGCTACACCTTC,CASSLEGGANYGYTF
few,TRBJ2-7,.,TRBV30,TGTGCCTGGAGGTCTGGCAGGGCAGGGTACGAGCAGTACTTC,CAWRSGRAGYEQYF
many,TRBJ2-3,TRBD2,TRBV28,TGTGCCAGCAGTTTAGGGGGACTAGCGGCAGATACGCAGTATTTT,CASSLGGLAADTQYF
.,TRBJ2-3,.,TRBV20-1,TGCAGTGCTCCGACAGGTGGAGGGATGCTGCGGCATACGCAGTATTTT,CSAPTGGGMLRHTQYF
many,TRBJ1-5,.,TRBV2,TGTGCCAGCAGTCCGGGAACGAATCAGCCCCAGCATTTT,CASSPGTNQPQHF
few,TRBJ1-1,.,TRBV6-5,TGTGCCAGCAGTTACTGGTATGGACACCTGAACACTGAAGCTTTCTTT,CASSYWYGHLNTEAFF
many,TRBJ2-1,.,TRBV7-9,TGTGCCAGCAGCATTTTAGCGGAGACCGAGCAGTTCTTC,CASSILAETEQFF
.,TRBJ2-6,.,TRBV5-6,TGTGCCAGCAGCGCGGCACGGGGACCACTGACTTTC,CASSAARGPLTF
.,TRBJ2-3,TRBD2,TRBV3-1,TGTGCCAGCAGCATGCGGACTAGCGGGAGACTATTGGATACGCAGTATTTT,CASSMRTSGRLLDTQYF
.,TRBJ2-3,.,TRBV11-2,TGTGCCAGCAGCTTAGAGGAGGGCGGAGAGATCACAGATACGCAGTATTTT,CASSLEEGGEITDTQYF
.,TRBJ2-1,TRBD1,TRBV27,TGTGCCAGCAGTTTATACCCCGGACAGGGGGCAGCGGGACGCCTCAATGAGCAGTTCTTC,CASSLYPGQGAAGRLNEQFF
.,TRBJ2-6,TRBD1,TRBV7-3,TGTGCCAGCAGCTCGGGACAGGGCTATGGGGCCAACGTCCTGACTTTC,CASSSGQGYGANVLTF
.,TRBJ2-3,TRBD1,TRBV11-2,TGTGCCAGCACCCAGGGGGCGGCGGGCACAGATACGCAGTATTTT,CASTQGAAGTDTQYF
.,TRBJ1-2,.,TRBV7-9,TGTGCCAGCAGCTTAGTAGAGGGCCGCGGTGGCTACACCTTC,CASSLVEGRGGYTF